This TCR beta chain derives from a study of cytomegalovirus exposure and HLA in healthy donors. The overall study: In an earlier analysis, 95 million to 130 million unique TCR beta sequences were found from some 200 million T cells. Across almost 400 genotyped donors, over 70% landed in the Caucasian-associated ancestry cluster.

This CDR3 spans 13 amino acids. V was trimmed by 5 bases and J by 4 bases, leaving 12 bases between them. The germline V gene has CDR1 PRHDT and CDR2 FYEKMQ (reference sequence). Study-wide results and caveats: Later on, a genetic analysis was performed. It linked a missense variant in DCLRE1C with V- and J-gene trimming of TCR beta. A later analysis by the authors found several of the most significant clusters apparently linked to common viral pathogens.

Points on this clone: As yet, its antigen is unknown.

The PCR had 60 Vbeta and 13 Jbeta primers. Some clones are missing from TCRdb's copy, which holds only in-frame ones; the method was immunoSEQ multiplex PCR. Of 100,000 to 150,000 clones in the sample, approximately 80% were seen once. The sequencing sample was made of PBMCs. This clonotype was sampled from a boy aged 2-9 years in good health and CMV-seronegative. The rearrangement uses TRBV13 and TRBJ2-7, with D possibly matching TRBD2 (5 bases). DNA for the CDR3: TGTGCCAGCAGCCCCCCCCGGGGATACGAGCAGTACGTC. It codes for CASSPPRGYEQYV.